Shown below are 31 T cell receptor beta chains from a single sample sequenced in a study of blood T cells in healthy people across ages. Alongside a J-beta primer mix, a sample-barcoded 5' primer served in a second PCR lasting roughly 7 to 12 cycles. TCRdb analysed the 5' RACE reads with MiXCR anew, one entry per CDR3 protein. Of around 580,000 distinct CDR3 sequences listed, about 45% are singletons. The sequenced material came from blood. These receptors all stem from a man at least 80 years old in good health.

This clonotype has ten or more counts. The chain couples TRBV6-6 to TRBJ1-3; 8 nucleotides align to TRBD1. V lost 5 bases and J lost 10; bases outside the gene matches: 10. This CDR3 has 14 amino acids. The V gene's germline CDR1 is MNHNY and CDR2 SVGAGI (reference sequence). The CDR3, as DNA: TGTGCCAGCAGTGCGACAGGGGCGGGGGGAACCATATATTTT. It codes for CASSATGAGGTIYF.

The rearrangement uses TRBV5-1 and TRBJ2-7, with D hard to call. V gave up 0 bases and J gave up 2 bases, with 12 bases separating them. The CDR3 is made up of 15 amino acids. Germline CDR1 reads SGHRS; CDR2 reads YFSETQ. The CDR3 loop reads CASSLEGSPTYEQYF. DNA of the CDR3: TGCGCCAGCAGCTTGGAAGGGTCTCCTACCTACGAGCAGTACTTC.

This clonotype was detected a few times. The J gene is TRBJ2-7, the V gene TRBV3-1; TRBD1 agrees at 7 bases. From germline, CDR1 is LGHDT and CDR2 YNNKEL (reference sequence). The CDR3 has 14 amino acids. V shed 4 bases, J shed 5 bases, and the junction held 8 bases outside the gene matches. The CDR3 sequence is CASSPGQDRHEQYF. The DNA of the CDR3 is TGTGCCAGCAGCCCTGGACAGGATCGGCACGAGCAGTACTTC.

Here the CDR3 reads CATSREVWTQQFF. The CDR3 DNA sequence: TGTGCCACCAGCAGAGAGGTGTGGACACAGCAGTTCTTC. The J gene is TRBJ2-1, the V gene TRBV15; tentatively, D is TRBD1 (5 bases). The CDR3 runs to 13 residues. In germline, CDR1 is LNHNV, CDR2 YYDKDF (reference sequence). V dropped 0 bases and J dropped 11 bases, with 11 bases sitting between them.

This clonotype was seen more than once but under ten times. V gene TRBV10-3 combines with J gene TRBJ2-1, with 7 positions matching TRBD2. The germline gives CDR1 ENHRY, CDR2 SYGVKD. This CDR3 contains 11 residues. Trimming removed 6 bases from V and 15 bases from J; junction bases left unmatched: 8. The CDR3 protein is CAISLRTRGFF. The CDR3 DNA follows: TGTGCCATCAGCCTGCGGACTAGGGGGTTCTTC.

For this clonotype: It is likely a read error, because the conserved phenylalanine at the end of the CDR3 is missing. The gene calls are TRBV28 and TRBJ2-1; D perhaps matches TRBD2 (5 bases). Trimming took off 5 bases at V and 9 bases at J, with 8 bases between the two ends. The CDR3 sequence is 11 residues long. Germline CDR1 is MDHEN and CDR2 is SYDVKM. CDR3 residues: CASSTRTEQFL. The CDR3 nucleotides are TGTGCCAGCAGTACTAGGACTGAGCAGTTCTTA.

This clonotype was counted many times. V usage is TRBV6-6 and J usage is TRBJ2-7, with D maybe TRBD1 (5 bases). V was clipped by 0 bases and J by 5 bases, with 8 bases between them. Germline V gives CDR1 MNHNY, CDR2 SVGAGI (reference sequence). The CDR3 loop spans 13 amino acids. CDR3 DNA sequence: TGTGCCAGCAGTTACTCTTGGGGCCACGAGCAGTACTTC. It specifies CASSYSWGHEQYF.

As regards this clonotype: Relative to the germline gene, one junction end is altered; a read error may explain this. The rearrangement uses TRBV7-2 and TRBJ2-7; 7 bases line up with TRBD1. The germline V gene has CDR1 SGHTA and CDR2 FQGNSA. CDR3 length: 16 amino acids. In DNA form, the CDR3 reads TGTGCCGGCAGCTTACAGGGGCCATTCAAGGGCGGGGAGCAGTACTTC. Translation gives CAGSLQGPFKGGEQYF.

This chain connects TRBV9 to TRBJ2-3; 9 positions match TRBD2. Trimming removed 1 base from V and 0 bases from J; junction bases left unmatched: 9. From germline, CDR1 is SGDLS and CDR2 YYNGEE. The CDR3 has 18 residues. Written as DNA, the CDR3 is TGTGCCAGCAGCGTAAGGGCTAGCGGGATCTCTAGCACAGATACGCAGTATTTT. Encoded protein: CASSVRASGISSTDTQYF.

The table lists this clonotype with many counts. The V and J genes are TRBV29-1 and TRBJ2-3, with TRBD2 matching over 7 bases. Germline V gene sequence: CDR1 SQVTM, CDR2 ANQGSEA. There are 14 residues in the CDR3. V was clipped by 1 base and J by 0 bases; unmatched bases: 1. CDR3 region: CSVEASGSTDTQYF. CDR3 nucleotides: TGCAGCGTTGAAGCTAGCGGAAGCACAGATACGCAGTATTTT.

The chain carries TRBV2 and TRBJ2-1; the D call may be TRBD1 or TRBD2 (5 bases each). Germline V CDR1 and CDR2: SNHLY, FYNNEI. Trimming took off 1 base at V and 8 bases at J, with 15 bases between the two ends. The CDR3 is 15 residues long. DNA for the CDR3: TGTGCCAGCAGTGAAGGGGACCCCCCTGTTGATGAGCAGTTCTTC. It translates to CASSEGDPPVDEQFF.

The chain is built from TRBV29-1 and TRBJ1-5, with 7 bases matching TRBD1. The junction had 9 bases not matched to a gene; V was cut back by 5 bases and J by 2 bases. Germline V gene data show CDR1 as SQVTM and CDR2 as ANQGSEA. CDR3 size: 15 residues. CDR3 amino acids: CSVIDRATGNQPQHF. The CDR3 DNA reads TGCAGCGTTATAGACAGGGCGACAGGCAATCAGCCCCAGCATTTT.

This clonotype was detected only a few times. The chain carries TRBV7-2 and TRBJ2-1; 9 bases agree with TRBD2. The V and J ends lost 1 base and 5 bases, in that order; junction bases with no gene match: 3. This CDR3 comprises 15 residues. Germline V CDR1 and CDR2: SGHTA, FQGNSA. The CDR3 sequence: CASSLGAGGHNEQFF. CDR3 nucleotide sequence: TGTGCCAGCAGCTTAGGAGCGGGAGGCCACAATGAGCAGTTCTTC.

This clonotype was found once. Its ends do not fully match the called genes, so a read error is possible. The V and J genes are TRBV27 and TRBJ2-3, with D possibly matching TRBD1 (6 bases). Germline lookup yields CDR1 MNHEY and CDR2 SMNVEV (reference sequence). CDR3 length equals 15 residues. CDR3: CASREDRSRTDTQYF. CDR3 bases: TGTGCCAGCAGAGAAGACAGGTCGCGCACAGATACCCAGTATTTT.

This clonotype has just a few counts. The chain recombines TRBV6-6 with TRBJ1-1; 11 bases line up with TRBD1. Germline V gene sequence: CDR1 MNHNY, CDR2 SVGAGI (reference sequence). V gave up 5 bases and J gave up 2 bases; unmatched junction bases: 4. There are 15 residues in the CDR3. The CDR3 protein is CASSQGQGVNTEAFF. The CDR3 DNA reads TGTGCCAGCAGTCAGGGACAGGGGGTCAACACTGAAGCTTTCTTT.

The sample holds a few counts of this clonotype. The rearrangement joins TRBV11-2 to TRBJ2-1; TRBD2 is a possible D gene (6 bases). CDR3 size: 15 residues. V lost 0 bases and J 6 bases, leaving 12 bases between the germline ends. CDR1 SGHAT and CDR2 FQNNGV come from the germline V gene. The CDR3 here is CASSLDGGSFNEQFF. In nucleotides, the CDR3 is TGTGCCAGCAGCTTAGATGGAGGGAGTTTCAATGAGCAGTTCTTC.

CDR3 protein: CASSLVSGSYEQYF. The CDR3 DNA is TGTGCCAGCAGTTTAGTCTCAGGCTCCTACGAGCAGTACTTC. This sequence joins TRBV27 and TRBJ2-7; D gene uncertain. The germline V and J ends were trimmed by 2 bases and 0 bases, with 8 bases remaining between them. CDR3 length equals 14 residues. Germline-derived CDR1 and CDR2 are MNHEY and SMNVEV (reference sequence).

The J gene is TRBJ2-7, the V gene TRBV6-7; possibly TRBD1 or TRBD2 for D (5 bases each). TRBV6-7 is sorted into the ORF group, with uncertain function. Trimming left V 0 bases short and J 0 bases short, with 21 bases between. The CDR3 consists of 19 residues. The CDR3 is CASSYSDNGTGTPSYEQYF. In DNA form, the CDR3 reads TGTGCCAGCAGTTACTCCGATAATGGAACCGGGACCCCCTCCTACGAGCAGTACTTC.

In this sample, this clonotype turned up a few times. J is TRBJ2-7 and V is TRBV9; weak D call: TRBD2 (5 bases). Germline-derived CDR1 and CDR2 are SGDLS and YYNGEE. The ends were cut back, 0 bases at V and 5 bases at J, with 15 bases in the middle. This CDR3 region has 15 residues. The CDR3 sequence: CASSVGPRTYNEQYF. The DNA for the CDR3 is TGTGCCAGCAGCGTAGGCCCCAGGACTTATAACGAGCAGTACTTC.

The chain couples TRBV2 to TRBJ2-1; D is ambiguous. The V gene lost 6 bases and the J gene lost 8 bases, with 17 bases spanning the gap. The V gene's germline CDR1 is SNHLY and CDR2 FYNNEI. The CDR3 runs to 14 residues. The DNA of the CDR3 is TGTGCCAGCAGCTATAAAGGGTCCTTTGATGAGCAGTTCTTC. As protein: CASSYKGSFDEQFF.

This chain uses TRBV18 with TRBJ2-7; D call uncertain. V shed 2 bases and J shed 7 bases, with 21 bases lying between them. Germline lookup yields CDR1 KGHSH and CDR2 LQKENI. This CDR3 has 16 residues. The DNA of the CDR3 is TGTGCCAGCTCACCAGATGCTACGGTCTGGTACAATGAGCAGTACTTC. Protein: CASSPDATVWYNEQYF.

This clonotype was counted a single time. This chain uses TRBV6-5 with TRBJ2-5, with a weak D call TRBD1 (6 bases). Trimming took off 5 bases at V and 5 bases at J, with 18 bases between the two ends. The CDR3 is made up of 15 amino acids. The V gene's germline CDR1 is MNHEY and CDR2 SVGAGI. The chain's CDR3 is CASSPLGGIRETQYF. The CDR3 nucleotides are TGTGCCAGCAGTCCCCTAGGGGGTATCCGGGAGACCCAGTACTTC.

Remarks on this clonotype: An end of the junction does not agree with germline; a read error may underlie this. The CDR3 is CVSSSRQGYTF. In DNA form, the CDR3 reads TGTGTCAGCAGCTCGCGGCAGGGCTACACCTTC. The V and J genes are TRBV7-3 and TRBJ1-2; D not resolved. There are 11 residues in the CDR3. CDR1 SGHTA and CDR2 FQGTGA come from the germline V gene.

The chain is built from TRBV28 and TRBJ2-7, with 7 bases that match TRBD1. This CDR3 has 13 amino acids. Germline CDR1 is MDHEN and CDR2 is SYDVKM. V shed 6 bases and J 0 bases; nucleotides not matched to a gene: 2. The CDR3 bases are TGTGCCAGCAGGGGACAGCCCTCCTACGAGCAGTACTTC. Amino acid sequence: CASRGQPSYEQYF.

The J gene is TRBJ2-3, the V gene TRBV29-1, with 11 bases aligning to TRBD2. This CDR3 has 15 residues. Germline V lookup: CDR1 SQVTM, CDR2 ANQGSEA. The V gene end was trimmed by 1 base and the J gene end by 5 bases; junction bases not matched to a gene: 5. The CDR3 coding sequence is TGCAGCGTTGAAGTAGCGGGAGGGGTGCGAGATACGCAGTATTTT. It encodes CSVEVAGGVRDTQYF.

This chain uses TRBV21-1 with TRBJ1-3; the table names TRBD1, a call not compared with the DNA. TRBV21-1 counts as a pseudogene. The CDR3 totals 17 residues. CDR3 amino acids: CASTSNLARGTGNTIYF. In DNA form, the CDR3 reads TGTGCCAGCACCTCAAATCTGGCCAGGGGCACTGGAAACACCATATATTTT.

As DNA, the CDR3 is TGTGCCTGGACTAGAGGGACAGCAGAAGAGACCCAGTACTTC. Amino acids: CAWTRGTAEETQYF. V gene TRBV30 combines with J gene TRBJ2-5; 7 nucleotides line up with TRBD1. The CDR3 covers 14 residues. After removal of 4 bases from V and 3 bases from J, the junction contained 8 bases not matched to a gene. Germline CDR1 GTSNPN, CDR2 SVGIG (reference sequence).

This clonotype was recorded a few times. The chain employs TRBV5-1 and TRBJ2-1, with 9 bases fitting TRBD2. The germline CDR1 and CDR2 sequences are SGHRS and YFSETQ. This CDR3 comprises 15 residues. V shed 3 bases and J 8 bases; nucleotides not matched to a gene: 9. Written as DNA, the CDR3 is TGCGCCAGCAGCTCCGGGACTAGCAGGGTCGATGAGCAGTTCTTC. Its protein is CASSSGTSRVDEQFF.

Ten or more counts support this clonotype. The chain employs TRBV10-3 and TRBJ2-1; a possible D gene is TRBD1 (6 bases). Trimming shortened V by 2 bases and J by 6 bases, and 14 bases separated the two germline ends. Germline V gives CDR1 ENHRY, CDR2 SYGVKD. The CDR3 sequence is 15 residues long. The CDR3 nucleotides are TGTGCCATCAGTGAGCCTGGGGACAAGGGCAATGAGCAGTTCTTC. This sequence encodes CAISEPGDKGNEQFF.

The chain recombines TRBV5-6 with TRBJ1-1; D possibly corresponds to TRBD1 (6 bases). V dropped 0 bases and J dropped 5 bases, with 14 bases sitting between them. The V gene's germline CDR1 is SGHDT and CDR2 YYEEEE. The CDR3 loop spans 15 amino acids. The CDR3 is CASSLVGGRGTEAFF. In DNA, the CDR3 is TGTGCCAGCAGCTTGGTAGGGGGTCGTGGTACTGAAGCTTTCTTT.

The chain employs TRBV5-1 and TRBJ2-1, with 8 bases identical to TRBD1. V trimming: 2 bases; J trimming: 7 bases; junction bases outside the gene matches: 8. The CDR3 totals 15 residues. Germline lookup yields CDR1 SGHRS and CDR2 YFSETQ. CDR3 sequence: CASSFQDRVKNEQFF. CDR3 bases: TGCGCCAGCAGCTTTCAGGACAGGGTGAAAAATGAGCAGTTCTTC. Full variable domain (missing parts from reference TRBV5-1 and TRBJ2-1): KAGVTQTPRYLIKTRGQQVTLSCSPISGHRSVSWYQQTPGQGLQFLFEYFSETQRNKGNFPGRFSGRQFSNSRSEMNVSTLELGDSALYLCASSFQDRVKNEQFFGPGTRLTVL.